This T cell receptor beta chain was observed in a study of T cell responses to AZD1222 COVID-19 vaccine. Study as a whole: Pooling was applied to second doses at about 4 or about 12 weeks.

Findings and limits, study-wide: Spike-specific TCRs gained breadth and depth after people received two AZD1222 doses.

Generated by immunoSEQ multiplex PCR, the TCRdb table keeps only in-frame clones and is missing some. Of roughly 55,000 clones in the sample, roughly nine tenths are singletons; the top ten hold 3% to 4%. Germline values: CDR1 SGDLS, CDR2 YYNGEE. V lost 1 base, J lost 6 bases, and 14 bases lay in between. The CDR3 is 16 residues long. To note about this clone: The antigen is undetermined.

This material consisted of peripheral blood, taken on day 0 of AZD1222 vaccination. J is TRBJ1-6 and V is TRBV9; TRBD1 is a possible D gene (6 bases). The clonotype was recovered from an adult in good health. The CDR3 DNA sequence: TGTGCCAGCAGCGTAACCCCGGGGGCGTTTAATTCACCCCTCCACTTT. Protein product: CASSVTPGAFNSPLHF.